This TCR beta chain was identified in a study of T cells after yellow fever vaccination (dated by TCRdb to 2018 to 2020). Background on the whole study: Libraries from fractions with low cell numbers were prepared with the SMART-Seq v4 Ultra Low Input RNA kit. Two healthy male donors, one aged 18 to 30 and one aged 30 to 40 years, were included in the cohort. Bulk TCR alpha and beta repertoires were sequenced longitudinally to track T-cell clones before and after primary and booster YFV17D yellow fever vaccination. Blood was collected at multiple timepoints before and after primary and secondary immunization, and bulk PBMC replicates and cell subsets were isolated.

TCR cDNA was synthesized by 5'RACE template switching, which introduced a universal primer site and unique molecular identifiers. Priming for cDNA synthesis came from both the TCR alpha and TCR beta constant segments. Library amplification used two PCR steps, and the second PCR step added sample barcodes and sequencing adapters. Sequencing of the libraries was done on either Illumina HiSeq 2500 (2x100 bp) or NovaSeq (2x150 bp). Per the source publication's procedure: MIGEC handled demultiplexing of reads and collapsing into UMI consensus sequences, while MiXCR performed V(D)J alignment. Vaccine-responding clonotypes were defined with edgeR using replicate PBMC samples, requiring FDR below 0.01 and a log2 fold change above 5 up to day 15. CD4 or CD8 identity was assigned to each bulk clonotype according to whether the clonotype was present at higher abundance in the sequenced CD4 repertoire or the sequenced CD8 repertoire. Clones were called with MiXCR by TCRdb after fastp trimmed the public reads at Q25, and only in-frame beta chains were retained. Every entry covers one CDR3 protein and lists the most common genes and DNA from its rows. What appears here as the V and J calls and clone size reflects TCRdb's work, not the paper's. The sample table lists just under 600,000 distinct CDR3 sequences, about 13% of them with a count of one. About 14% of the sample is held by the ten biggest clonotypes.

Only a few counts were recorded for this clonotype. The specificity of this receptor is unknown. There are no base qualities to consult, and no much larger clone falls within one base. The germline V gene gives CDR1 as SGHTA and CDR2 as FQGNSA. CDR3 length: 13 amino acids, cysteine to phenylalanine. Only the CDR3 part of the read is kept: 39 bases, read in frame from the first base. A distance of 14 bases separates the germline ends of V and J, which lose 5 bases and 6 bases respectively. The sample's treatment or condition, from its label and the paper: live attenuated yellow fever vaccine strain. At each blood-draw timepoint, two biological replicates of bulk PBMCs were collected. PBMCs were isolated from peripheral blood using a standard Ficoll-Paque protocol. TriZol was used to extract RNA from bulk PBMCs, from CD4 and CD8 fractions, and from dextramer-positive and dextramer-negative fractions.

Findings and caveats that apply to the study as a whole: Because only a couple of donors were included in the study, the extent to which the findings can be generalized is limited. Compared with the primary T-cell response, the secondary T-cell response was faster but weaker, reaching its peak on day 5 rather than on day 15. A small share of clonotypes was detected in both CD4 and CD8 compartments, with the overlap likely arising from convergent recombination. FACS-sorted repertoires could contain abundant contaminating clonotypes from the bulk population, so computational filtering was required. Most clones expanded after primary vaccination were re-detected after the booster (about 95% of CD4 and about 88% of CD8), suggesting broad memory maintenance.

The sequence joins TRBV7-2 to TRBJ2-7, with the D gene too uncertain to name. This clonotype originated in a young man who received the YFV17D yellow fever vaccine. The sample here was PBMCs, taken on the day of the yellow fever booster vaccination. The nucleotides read TGTGCCAGCAGCCCTCCGCCAGCTTTCGAGCAGTACTTC. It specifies CASSPPPAFEQYF.